The rows below give T cell receptor beta chains drawn from one sample of a study of long-term antiretroviral therapy in people with HIV. Clones were read by immunoSEQ multiplex PCR, and TCRdb kept only the in-frame ones, dropping some. The repertoire has 15,000 or so clones, 80% to 85% of them found once; the top ten carry under 10%. The sequences come from unsorted PBMCs, collected 0.3 years before starting antiretroviral therapy. These receptors originate from a man aged 50-60 years with HIV. Each CDR3 is given with its conserved first and last residue. The D gene is left open where the match is weak. Clone size is given for some rows only: seen once, a few or many times, or a class if the clone is expanded.

v_gene	abundance	j_gene	d_gene	CDR3aa	CDR3nt
TRBV5-1	-	TRBJ2-5	TRBD2	CASSLVTSGETQYF	TGCGCCAGCAGCTTGGTAACTAGCGGCGAGACCCAGTACTTC
TRBV7-3	-	TRBJ2-1	-	CASSLIPGRNEQFF	TGTGCCAGCAGCTTAATCCCAGGGCGCAATGAGCAGTTCTTC
TRBV30	-	TRBJ2-5	-	CAWRIRGEETQYF	TGTGCCTGGAGGATAAGGGGGGAAGAGACCCAGTACTTC
TRBV4-3	-	TRBJ1-3	TRBD1	CASSQDWGRGLISGNTIYF	TGCGCCAGCAGCCAAGATTGGGGGAGGGGGCTAATCTCTGGAAACACCATATATTTT
TRBV15	few	TRBJ2-6	-	CATSRVGSGANVLTF	TGTGCCACCAGCAGAGTGGGATCTGGGGCCAACGTCCTGACTTTC
TRBV27	-	TRBJ1-1	TRBD1	CASSPLTGYTEAFF	TGTGCCAGCAGTCCCTTGACAGGGTACACTGAAGCTTTCTTT
TRBV9	few	TRBJ1-4	-	CASSVGEGSREKLFF	TGTGCCAGCAGCGTAGGTGAAGGGTCCCGGGAAAAACTGTTTTTT
TRBV7-9	-	TRBJ2-3	-	CASSRPPRQGTDTQYF	TGTGCCAGCAGCCGTCCCCCGCGGCAGGGCACAGATACGCAGTATTTT
TRBV7-2	-	TRBJ2-3	TRBD2	CASRRGLATDTQYF	TGTGCCAGCAGGAGAGGACTAGCAACAGATACGCAGTATTTT
TRBV5-6	-	TRBJ2-7	TRBD2	CASSPWERGDYEQYF	TGTGCCAGCAGCCCCTGGGAGCGGGGGGACTACGAGCAGTACTTC
TRBV9	-	TRBJ1-1	-	CASSVDPDTEAFF	TGTGCCAGCAGCGTAGATCCAGACACTGAAGCTTTCTTT
TRBV27	-	TRBJ2-5	-	CASSLRRGRTQYF	TGTGCCAGCAGTTTACGCAGGGGAAGGACCCAGTACTTC
TRBV5-1	-	TRBJ2-7	TRBD1	CASSLEGQIYEQYF	TGCGCCAGCAGCTTGGAGGGACAGATCTACGAGCAGTACTTC
TRBV6-5	few	TRBJ2-5	TRBD1	CASSYLRDRGPETQYF	TGTGCCAGCAGTTACCTCCGGGACAGGGGGCCAGAGACCCAGTACTTC
TRBV4-1	few	TRBJ1-5	-	CASSPSVELSNQPQHF	TGCGCCAGCAGCCCCTCTGTGGAACTAAGCAATCAGCCCCAGCATTTT
TRBV10-2	-	TRBJ2-7	-	CASSERGGGSYEQYF	TGCGCCAGCAGTGAGCGGGGAGGGGGCTCCTACGAGCAGTACTTC
TRBV5-1	few	TRBJ1-1	TRBD1	CASSYRTGAEAFF	TGCGCCAGCAGCTATCGGACAGGGGCTGAAGCTTTCTTT
TRBV19	large	TRBJ2-7	-	CASSRIGTNYEQYF	TGTGCCAGTAGTAGAATCGGGACAAACTACGAGCAGTACTTC
TRBV4-3	-	TRBJ2-1	-	CASSQERSLGRNEQFF	TGCGCCAGCAGCCAAGAACGGTCTTTGGGGAGAAATGAGCAGTTCTTC
TRBV7-2	-	TRBJ2-1	-	CASSFIRAYNEQFF	TGTGCCAGCAGCTTTATTCGGGCCTACAATGAGCAGTTCTTC
TRBV7-8	once	TRBJ2-7	-	CASSPSRDPSYEQYF	TGTGCCAGCAGCCCGTCCCGGGACCCCTCCTACGAGCAGTACTTC
TRBV28	-	TRBJ2-1	-	CASRQTGITYNEQFF	TGTGCCAGCAGACAAACAGGGATAACCTACAATGAGCAGTTCTTC
TRBV19	once	TRBJ1-2	-	CASSMIGSYYGYTF	TGTGCCAGTAGTATGATTGGCAGCTACTATGGCTACACCTTC
TRBV10-3	-	TRBJ2-7	-	CAIRTTVMGYEQYF	TGTGCCATCAGGACGACAGTTATGGGATACGAGCAGTACTTC
TRBV28	-	TRBJ1-3	-	CASGLADGLSTIYF	TGTGCCAGCGGTTTGGCGGACGGCCTCAGCACCATATATTTT
TRBV28	-	TRBJ1-6	TRBD1	CASSPGTGATLSSYNSPLHF	TGTGCCAGCAGTCCTGGGACAGGGGCTACACTAAGCTCCTATAATTCACCCCTCCACTTT
TRBV7-9	few	TRBJ1-4	TRBD1	CASSHRGLANEKLFF	TGTGCCAGCAGCCACAGGGGGCTGGCTAATGAAAAACTGTTTTTT
TRBV4-3	few	TRBJ2-1	-	CASSQGLTYNEQFF	TGCGCCAGCAGCCAAGGTTTAACATACAATGAGCAGTTCTTC